These T cell receptor beta chains were read from a single sample in a study of regulatory T cells in long-lasting Graves disease. Each CDR3 protein gets one entry after TCRdb re-called the multiplex PCR reads with MiXCR. The sample gives roughly 500,000 distinct CDR3 sequences, less than 15% of which show up once; around a sixth is in the top ten. This sample was also put to use in a study of T cells in Graves' hyperthyroidism and ophthalmopathy.

The sample here was peripheral blood mononuclear cells (PBMCs), taken at new diagnosis, from a patient treated with antithyroid drugs. The receptors stem from a woman in her forties or fifties with Graves disease. CDR3s include the opening cysteine and the closing phenylalanine or tryptophan. A D gene is named only where the DNA matches it firmly. Size values are once, few and many counts, or a class for expanded clones, and some rows have none.

J gene: TRBJ2-7
clone size: many
D gene: TRBD2
V gene: TRBV6-5
CDR3 DNA: TGTGCCAGCAGTTACGCCGGGACTAGCTTGGACGAGCAGTACTTC
CDR3 protein: CASSYAGTSLDEQYF

J gene: TRBJ1-5
clone size: NA
D gene: TRBD1
V gene: TRBV12-3/TRBV12-4
CDR3 DNA: TGTGCCAGCAGTTGGACAGGGTTTAATCAGCCCCAGCATTTT
CDR3 protein: CASSWTGFNQPQHF

J gene: TRBJ2-5
clone size: many
D gene: TRBD1
V gene: TRBV27
CDR3 DNA: TGTGCCAGCAGAACGACCGTGGACAGGGCCACAGAGACCCAGTACTTC
CDR3 protein: CASRTTVDRATETQYF

J gene: TRBJ2-2
clone size: NA
D gene: TRBD1
V gene: TRBV13
CDR3 DNA: TGTGCCAGCAGCCCTGAAACCGGGACAGGGTTGATCGGGGAGCTGTTTTTT
CDR3 protein: CASSPETGTGLIGELFF

J gene: TRBJ2-3
clone size: many
D gene: TRBD1
V gene: TRBV30
CDR3 DNA: TGTGCCTGGAGTTTGACAGGGCGCACAGATACGCAGTATTTT
CDR3 protein: CAWSLTGRTDTQYF

J gene: TRBJ2-2
clone size: NA
D gene: TRBD1
V gene: TRBV6-9
CDR3 DNA: TGTGCCAGCAGTTACGGGACAGGGGAAGTAACCGGGGAGCTGTTTTTT
CDR3 protein: CASSYGTGEVTGELFF

J gene: TRBJ2-7
clone size: many
D gene: NA
V gene: TRBV7-9
CDR3 DNA: TGTGCCAGCAGCTTAGCGTACGGGAAGCGAGACGACCCCGAGCAGTACTTC
CDR3 protein: CASSLAYGKRDDPEQYF

J gene: TRBJ2-7
clone size: many
D gene: NA
V gene: TRBV28
CDR3 DNA: TGTGCCAGCAGTTTAGAGTCAGTACCTAGCTCCTACGAGCAGTACTTC
CDR3 protein: CASSLESVPSSYEQYF

J gene: TRBJ2-1
clone size: few
D gene: NA
V gene: TRBV28
CDR3 DNA: TGTGCCAGCCAGACTGGGAGCTCCTACAATGAGCAGTTCTTC
CDR3 protein: CASQTGSSYNEQFF

J gene: TRBJ2-3
clone size: many
D gene: NA
V gene: TRBV5-1
CDR3 DNA: TGCGCCAGCAGCTTGGAACAAGAGTGGAGTACGCAGTATTTT
CDR3 protein: CASSLEQEWSTQYF

J gene: TRBJ2-3
clone size: NA
D gene: NA
V gene: TRBV5-1
CDR3 DNA: TGCGCCAGCAGCTTAGGACATCAGTACACAGATACGCAGTATTTT
CDR3 protein: CASSLGHQYTDTQYF

J gene: TRBJ2-5
clone size: few
D gene: NA
V gene: TRBV12-3/TRBV12-4
CDR3 DNA: TGTGCCAGCAGTAGCATCTGGGAGACCCAGTACTTC
CDR3 protein: CASSSIWETQYF

J gene: TRBJ2-1
clone size: many
D gene: NA
V gene: TRBV20-1
CDR3 DNA: TGCAGTGCTGGTCGGGACTTTGACCCCACTGAGCAGTTCTTC
CDR3 protein: CSAGRDFDPTEQFF

J gene: TRBJ2-1
clone size: few
D gene: TRBD2
V gene: TRBV30
CDR3 DNA: TGTGCCTGGAGTGATAGCGGGAGTTACAATGAGCAGTTCTTC
CDR3 protein: CAWSDSGSYNEQFF

J gene: TRBJ2-1
clone size: many
D gene: TRBD2
V gene: TRBV7-9
CDR3 DNA: TGTGCCAGCAGCGCTGATCGGTTGCGGGAGGGCGACAATGAGCAGTTCTTC
CDR3 protein: CASSADRLREGDNEQFF

J gene: TRBJ1-2
clone size: many
D gene: NA
V gene: TRBV2
CDR3 DNA: TGTGCCAGCAGTGAAATGGCGGGAGTACCGGGCTATGGCTACACCTTC
CDR3 protein: CASSEMAGVPGYGYTF

J gene: TRBJ1-5
clone size: few
D gene: TRBD1
V gene: TRBV5-1
CDR3 DNA: TGCGCCAGCAGCTTTGAGGGGGCGGGAGGTCAGCCCCAGCATTTT
CDR3 protein: CASSFEGAGGQPQHF

J gene: TRBJ2-1
clone size: many
D gene: NA
V gene: TRBV11-2
CDR3 DNA: TGTGCCAGCTTAGCGAAGGGGTCGACCTACAATGAGCAGTTCTTC
CDR3 protein: CASLAKGSTYNEQFF

J gene: TRBJ2-5
clone size: few
D gene: TRBD2
V gene: TRBV5-4
CDR3 DNA: TGTGCCAGCAGCCGTCTGACCCTACTAGCGGGAGTCCGCGAGACCCAGTACTTC
CDR3 protein: CASSRLTLLAGVRETQYF

J gene: TRBJ1-1
clone size: NA
D gene: NA
V gene: TRBV7-2
CDR3 DNA: TGTGCCAGCAGCACCCCTGGATGGCAGGGGAGAGGATACACTGAAGCTTTCTTT
CDR3 protein: CASSTPGWQGRGYTEAFF

J gene: TRBJ2-1
clone size: NA
D gene: NA
V gene: TRBV20-1
CDR3 DNA: TGCAGTGCTAGAGCGTCGGGGTGGAATGAGCAGTTCTTC
CDR3 protein: CSARASGWNEQFF

J gene: TRBJ2-1
clone size: few
D gene: NA
V gene: TRBV5-4
CDR3 DNA: TGTGCCAGCAGCTTGGTGGGGCGCAGGGTTGACGATGAGCAGTTCTTC
CDR3 protein: CASSLVGRRVDDEQFF

J gene: TRBJ2-7
clone size: many
D gene: TRBD1
V gene: TRBV12-3/TRBV12-4
CDR3 DNA: TGTGCCAGCAGTAAGACAGGGATATCCTACGAGCAGTACTTC
CDR3 protein: CASSKTGISYEQYF

J gene: TRBJ1-4
clone size: few
D gene: NA
V gene: TRBV6-1
CDR3 DNA: TGTGCCAGCAGTGCCCCGGGACACAGAAATGAAAAACTGTTTTTT
CDR3 protein: CASSAPGHRNEKLFF

J gene: TRBJ2-5
clone size: many
D gene: TRBD2
V gene: TRBV9
CDR3 DNA: TGTGCCAGCAGCGTAGCTGGCGGGAGCCACCAAGAGACCCAGTACTTC
CDR3 protein: CASSVAGGSHQETQYF

J gene: TRBJ2-1
clone size: NA
D gene: TRBD1
V gene: TRBV6-9
CDR3 DNA: TGTGCCAGCAGTTACTTAACAGGGGGTTACAATGAGCAGTTCTTC
CDR3 protein: CASSYLTGGYNEQFF

J gene: TRBJ2-7
clone size: many
D gene: TRBD1
V gene: TRBV6-5
CDR3 DNA: TGTGCCAGCAGTTACGACAGGGACGTTCACGAGCAGTACTTC
CDR3 protein: CASSYDRDVHEQYF

J gene: TRBJ2-3
clone size: few
D gene: TRBD1
V gene: TRBV28
CDR3 DNA: TGTGCCAGCACCCAAGACAGGGTTGTAGATACGCAGTATTTT
CDR3 protein: CASTQDRVVDTQYF

J gene: TRBJ2-7
clone size: many
D gene: NA
V gene: TRBV7-9
CDR3 DNA: TGTGCCAGCAGCTCAACAGGACCGGAGTACTACGAGCAGTACTTC
CDR3 protein: CASSSTGPEYYEQYF

J gene: TRBJ1-5
clone size: many
D gene: TRBD1
V gene: TRBV6-1
CDR3 DNA: TGTGCCAGCAGTGGGGGACAGAGGGGCAATCAGCCCCAGCATTTT
CDR3 protein: CASSGGQRGNQPQHF

J gene: TRBJ2-3
clone size: NA
D gene: TRBD1
V gene: TRBV6-2/TRBV6-3
CDR3 DNA: TGTGCCAGCAGGACCGGAGACAGGGGGAAGGATACGCAGTATTTT
CDR3 protein: CASRTGDRGKDTQYF

J gene: TRBJ2-1
clone size: many
D gene: TRBD2
V gene: TRBV28
CDR3 DNA: TGTGCCAGCACTCTGGGGACTACCAACAATGAGCAGTTCTTC
CDR3 protein: CASTLGTTNNEQFF

J gene: TRBJ2-1
clone size: NA
D gene: TRBD2
V gene: TRBV11-2
CDR3 DNA: TGTGCCAGCAGCTTATTTAGGATAGCGGGCTCCTACAATGAGCAGTTCTTC
CDR3 protein: CASSLFRIAGSYNEQFF

J gene: TRBJ1-5
clone size: many
D gene: TRBD1
V gene: TRBV11-2
CDR3 DNA: TGTGCCAGCAGCGCCGGGACAGGGAATCAGCCCCAGCATTTT
CDR3 protein: CASSAGTGNQPQHF

J gene: TRBJ2-1
clone size: few
D gene: TRBD2
V gene: TRBV20-1
CDR3 DNA: TGCAGTGCTAGAGATGCGGCGGGAGTGAACAATGAGCAGTTCTTC
CDR3 protein: CSARDAAGVNNEQFF

J gene: TRBJ1-6
clone size: NA
D gene: TRBD1
V gene: TRBV2
CDR3 DNA: TGTGCCAGCAGGAGAGACAGGGGGCTGTATAATTCACCCCTCCACTTT
CDR3 protein: CASRRDRGLYNSPLHF

J gene: TRBJ2-5
clone size: few
D gene: TRBD2
V gene: TRBV3-1
CDR3 DNA: TGTGCCAGCAGCCAAGATGGCCGGGGACTAGCGGGAGAAGAGACCCAGTACTTC
CDR3 protein: CASSQDGRGLAGEETQYF

J gene: TRBJ1-1
clone size: many
D gene: NA
V gene: TRBV2
CDR3 DNA: TGTGCCAGCATAGGCCAGGGGAGTCGGAACACTGAAGCTTTCTTT
CDR3 protein: CASIGQGSRNTEAFF

J gene: TRBJ2-2
clone size: NA
D gene: NA
V gene: TRBV27
CDR3 DNA: TGTGCCAGCAGTCTCCAGGCGACCGGGGAGCTGTTTTTT
CDR3 protein: CASSLQATGELFF

J gene: TRBJ1-1
clone size: many
D gene: NA
V gene: TRBV2
CDR3 DNA: TGTGCCAGCACCGGGACGGAAATGAACACTGAAGCTTTCTTT
CDR3 protein: CASTGTEMNTEAFF

J gene: TRBJ2-7
clone size: few
D gene: TRBD1
V gene: TRBV3-1
CDR3 DNA: TGTGCCAGCAGCCAAAGGGACAGGGGGCCTAGTGAGCAGTACTTC
CDR3 protein: CASSQRDRGPSEQYF

J gene: TRBJ2-7
clone size: few
D gene: TRBD1
V gene: TRBV5-6
CDR3 DNA: TGTGCCAGCAGCCTGGACAGGGGGCGCGGCGAGCAGTACTTC
CDR3 protein: CASSLDRGRGEQYF

J gene: TRBJ1-5
clone size: NA
D gene: NA
V gene: TRBV5-5
CDR3 DNA: TGTGCCAGCAAAATGGACCTAATTAATCAGCCCCAGCATTTT
CDR3 protein: CASKMDLINQPQHF

J gene: TRBJ1-1
clone size: many
D gene: NA
V gene: TRBV30
CDR3 DNA: TGTGCCTGGAGTAAGTTAAACACTGAAGCTTTCTTT
CDR3 protein: CAWSKLNTEAFF